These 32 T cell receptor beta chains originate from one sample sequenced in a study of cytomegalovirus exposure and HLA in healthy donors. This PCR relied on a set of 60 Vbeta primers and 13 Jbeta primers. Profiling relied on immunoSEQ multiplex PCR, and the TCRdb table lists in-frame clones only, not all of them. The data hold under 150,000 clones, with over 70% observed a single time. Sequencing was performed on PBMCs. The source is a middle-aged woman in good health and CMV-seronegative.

CDR3 sequence reads: CASSYARQELNSPLHF. The CDR3 DNA reads as TGTGCCAGCAGTTACGCCCGACAGGAGCTAAATTCACCCCTCCACTTT. The V gene is TRBV6-5, the J gene TRBJ1-6; perhaps TRBD1 as D (6 bases). The CDR3 is 16 amino acids. CDR1 is MNHEY and CDR2 is SVGAGI in the germline V gene. The V gene lost 2 bases and the J gene lost 7 bases, with 15 bases spanning the gap.

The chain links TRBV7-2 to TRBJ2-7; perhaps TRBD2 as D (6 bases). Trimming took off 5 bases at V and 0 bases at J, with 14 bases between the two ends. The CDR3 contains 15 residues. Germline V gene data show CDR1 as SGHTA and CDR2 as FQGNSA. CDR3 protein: CASSRVGGSSYEQYF. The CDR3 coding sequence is TGTGCCAGCAGCCGCGTCGGGGGAAGCTCCTACGAGCAGTACTTC. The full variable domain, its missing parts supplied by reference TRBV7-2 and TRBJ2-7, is GAGVSQSPSNKVTEKGKDVELRCDPISGHTALYWYRQSLGQGLEFLIYFQGNSAPDKSGLPSDRFSAERTGGSVSTLTIQRTQQEDSAVYLCASSRVGGSSYEQYFGPGTRLTVT.

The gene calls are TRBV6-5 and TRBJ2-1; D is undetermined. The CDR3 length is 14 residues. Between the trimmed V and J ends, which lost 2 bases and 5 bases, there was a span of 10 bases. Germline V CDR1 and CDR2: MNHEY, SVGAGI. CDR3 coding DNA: TGTGCCAGCAGTTACCTAAACGAACACAATGAGCAGTTCTTC. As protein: CASSYLNEHNEQFF.

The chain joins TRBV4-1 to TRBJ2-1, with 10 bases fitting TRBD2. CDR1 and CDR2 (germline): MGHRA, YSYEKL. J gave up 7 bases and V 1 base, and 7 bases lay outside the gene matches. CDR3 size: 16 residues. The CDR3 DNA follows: TGCGCCAGCAGCCAAGGGCTAGCGGGAGTTTGGAATGAGCAGTTCTTC. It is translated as CASSQGLAGVWNEQFF.

Here the CDR3 DNA reads TGCGCCAGCAGCTTTAATACGGGGAACACTGAAGCTTTCTTT. It is translated as CASSFNTGNTEAFF. This chain uses TRBV5-1 with TRBJ1-1; D is ambiguous. Germline loops: CDR1 SGHRS, CDR2 YFSETQ. This CDR3 is built from 14 residues. Trimming cost V 2 bases and J 1 base, with 9 bases left between them. The full variable domain, with the rest looked up from reference TRBV5-1 and TRBJ1-1, is KAGVTQTPRYLIKTRGQQVTLSCSPISGHRSVSWYQQTPGQGLQFLFEYFSETQRNKGNFPGRFSGRQFSNSRSEMNVSTLELGDSALYLCASSFNTGNTEAFFGQGTRLTVV.

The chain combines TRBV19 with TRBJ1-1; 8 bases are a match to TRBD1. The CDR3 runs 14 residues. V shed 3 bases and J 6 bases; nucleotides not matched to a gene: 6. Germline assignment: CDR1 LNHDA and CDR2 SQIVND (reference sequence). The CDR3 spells CASSIDNRGAEAFF. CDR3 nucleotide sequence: TGTGCCAGTAGTATCGATAACAGGGGGGCTGAAGCTTTCTTT.

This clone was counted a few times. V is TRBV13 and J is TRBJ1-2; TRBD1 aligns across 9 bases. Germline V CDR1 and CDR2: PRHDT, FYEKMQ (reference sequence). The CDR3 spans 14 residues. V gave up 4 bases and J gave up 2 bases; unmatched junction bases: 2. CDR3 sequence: CASSSGTGNYGYTF. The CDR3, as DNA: TGTGCCAGCAGCTCCGGGACAGGGAACTATGGCTACACCTTC.

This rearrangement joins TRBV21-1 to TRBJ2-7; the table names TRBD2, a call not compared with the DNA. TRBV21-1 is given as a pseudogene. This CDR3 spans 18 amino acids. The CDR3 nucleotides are TGTGCCAGCAGCAAAGCCCCCGATGGGCGGGAGGAAACCTACGAGCAGTACTTC. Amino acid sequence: CASSKAPDGREETYEQYF.

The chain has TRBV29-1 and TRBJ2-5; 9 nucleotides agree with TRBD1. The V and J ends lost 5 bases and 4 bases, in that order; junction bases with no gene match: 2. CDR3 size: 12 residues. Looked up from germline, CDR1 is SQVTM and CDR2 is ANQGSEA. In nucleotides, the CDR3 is TGCAGCGTTCCGGACAGGGGAGAGACCCAGTACTTC. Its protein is CSVPDRGETQYF.

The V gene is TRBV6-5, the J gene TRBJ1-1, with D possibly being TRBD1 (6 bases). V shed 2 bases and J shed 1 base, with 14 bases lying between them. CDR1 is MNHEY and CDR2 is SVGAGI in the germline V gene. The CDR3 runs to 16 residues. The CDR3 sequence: CASSYLQQGRNTEAFF. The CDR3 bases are TGTGCCAGCAGTTACCTCCAACAGGGAAGGAACACTGAAGCTTTCTTT.

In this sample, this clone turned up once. As DNA, the CDR3 is TGCGCCAGCAGCCAAGCCCCGACAGGGGGGCCCTACGAGCAGTACTTC. Protein: CASSQAPTGGPYEQYF. The chain uses TRBV4-1 and TRBJ2-7, with 9 bases aligning to TRBD1. V lost 1 base, J lost 2 bases, and 6 bases stayed unmatched. Germline CDR1 reads MGHRA; CDR2 reads YSYEKL. The CDR3 runs 16 residues.

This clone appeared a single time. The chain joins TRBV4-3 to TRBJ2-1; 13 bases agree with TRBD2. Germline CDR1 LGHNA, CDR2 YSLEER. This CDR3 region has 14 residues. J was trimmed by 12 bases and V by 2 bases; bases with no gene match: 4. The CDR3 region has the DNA TGCGCCAGCAGCCAAAGACTAGCGGGAGGTGGGCAGTTCTTC. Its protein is CASSQRLAGGGQFF.

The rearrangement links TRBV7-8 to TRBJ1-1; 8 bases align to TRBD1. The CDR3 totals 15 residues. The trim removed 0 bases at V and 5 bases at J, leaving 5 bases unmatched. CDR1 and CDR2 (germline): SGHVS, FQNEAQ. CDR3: CASSLAQGGRTEAFF. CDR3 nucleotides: TGTGCCAGCAGCTTAGCACAGGGGGGAAGGACTGAAGCTTTCTTT.

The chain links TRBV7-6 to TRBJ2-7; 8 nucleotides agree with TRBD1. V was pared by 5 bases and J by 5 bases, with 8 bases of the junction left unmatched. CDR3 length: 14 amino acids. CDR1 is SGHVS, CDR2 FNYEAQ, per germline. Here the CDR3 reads CASSPTGGFDEQYF. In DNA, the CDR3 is TGTGCCAGCAGCCCTACAGGGGGGTTCGACGAGCAGTACTTC.

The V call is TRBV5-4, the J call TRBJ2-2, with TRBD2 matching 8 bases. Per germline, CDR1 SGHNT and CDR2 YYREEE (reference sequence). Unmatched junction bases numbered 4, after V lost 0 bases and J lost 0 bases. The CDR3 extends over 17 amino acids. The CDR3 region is CASSLAGRGANTGELFF. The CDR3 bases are TGTGCCAGCAGCTTGGCCGGGAGGGGGGCGAACACCGGGGAGCTGTTTTTT.

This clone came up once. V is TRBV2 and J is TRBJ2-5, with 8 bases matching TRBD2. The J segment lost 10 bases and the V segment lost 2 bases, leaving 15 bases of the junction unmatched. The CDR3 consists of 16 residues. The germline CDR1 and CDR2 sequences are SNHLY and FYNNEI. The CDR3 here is CASSEYFGTSPLGQYF. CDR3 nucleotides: TGTGCCAGCAGTGAATACTTTGGGACTAGTCCGCTTGGCCAGTACTTC. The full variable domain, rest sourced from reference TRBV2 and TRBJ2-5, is EPEVTQTPSHQVTQMGQEVILRCVPISNHLYFYWYRQILGQKVEFLVSFYNNEISEKSEIFDDQFSVERPDGSNFTLKIRSTKLEDSAMYFCASSEYFGTSPLGQYFGPGTRLLVL.

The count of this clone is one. CDR3 DNA sequence: TGTGCCAGCAGCGATCCGGGAACAGGGCCCTACGAGCAGTACTTC. This translates into CASSDPGTGPYEQYF. V usage is TRBV7-6 and J usage is TRBJ2-7, with D possibly matching TRBD1 (6 bases). V dropped 5 bases and J dropped 2 bases, with 16 bases sitting between them. CDR1 is SGHVS and CDR2 is FNYEAQ in the germline V gene. This CDR3 comprises 15 residues. Drawing the rest from reference TRBV7-6 and TRBJ2-7, the complete variable domain is GAGVSQSPRYKVTKRGQDVALRCDPISGHVSLYWYRQALGQGPEFLTYFNYEAQQDKSGLPNDRFSAERPEGSISTLTIQRTEQRDSAMYRCASSDPGTGPYEQYFGPGTRLTVT.

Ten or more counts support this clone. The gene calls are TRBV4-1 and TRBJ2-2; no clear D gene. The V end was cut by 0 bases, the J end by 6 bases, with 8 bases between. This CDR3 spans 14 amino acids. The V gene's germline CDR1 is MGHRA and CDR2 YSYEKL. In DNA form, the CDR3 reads TGCGCCAGCAGCCAAGAGGGCCTTTCCGGGGAGCTGTTTTTT. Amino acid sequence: CASSQEGLSGELFF.

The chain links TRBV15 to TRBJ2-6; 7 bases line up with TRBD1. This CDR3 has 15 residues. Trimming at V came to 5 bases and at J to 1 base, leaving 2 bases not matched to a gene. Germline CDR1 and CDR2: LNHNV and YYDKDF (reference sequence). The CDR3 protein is CATSPQGSGANVLTF. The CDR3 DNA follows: TGTGCCACCAGCCCACAGGGGTCTGGGGCCAACGTCCTGACTTTC.

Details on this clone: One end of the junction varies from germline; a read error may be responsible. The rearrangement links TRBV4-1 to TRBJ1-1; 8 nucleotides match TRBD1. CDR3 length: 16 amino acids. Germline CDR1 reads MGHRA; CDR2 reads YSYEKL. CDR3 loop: CARSQGFRQGRTEAFF. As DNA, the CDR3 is TGCGCCCGCAGCCAAGGGTTTAGACAGGGGAGAACTGAAGCTTTCTTT.

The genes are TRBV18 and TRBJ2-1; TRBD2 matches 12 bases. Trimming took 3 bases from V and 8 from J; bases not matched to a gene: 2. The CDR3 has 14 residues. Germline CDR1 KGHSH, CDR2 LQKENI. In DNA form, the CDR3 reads TGTGCCAGCTCACCCTCTAGCGGGAGGGATGAGCAGTTCTTC. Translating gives CASSPSSGRDEQFF.

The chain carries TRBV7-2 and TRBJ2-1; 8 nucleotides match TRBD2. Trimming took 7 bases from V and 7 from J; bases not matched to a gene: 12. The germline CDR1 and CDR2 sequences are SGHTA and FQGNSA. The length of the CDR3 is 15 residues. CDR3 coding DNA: TGTGCCAGCACCTGGGTGAGCGGGGGTGGAAATGAGCAGTTCTTC. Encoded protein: CASTWVSGGGNEQFF.

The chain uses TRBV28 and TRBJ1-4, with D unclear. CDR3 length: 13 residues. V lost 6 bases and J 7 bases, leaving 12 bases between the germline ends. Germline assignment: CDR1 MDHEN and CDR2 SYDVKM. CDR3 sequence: CASSQDKVEKLFF. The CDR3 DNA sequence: TGTGCCAGCAGCCAGGATAAGGTTGAAAAACTGTTTTTT.

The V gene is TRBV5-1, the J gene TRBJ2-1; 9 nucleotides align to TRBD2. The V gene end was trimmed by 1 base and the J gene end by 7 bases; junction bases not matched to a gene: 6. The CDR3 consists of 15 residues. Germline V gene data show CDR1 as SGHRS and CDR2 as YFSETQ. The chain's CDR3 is CASSLMAGGINEQFF. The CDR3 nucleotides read TGCGCCAGCAGCTTGATGGCGGGAGGGATAAATGAGCAGTTCTTC.

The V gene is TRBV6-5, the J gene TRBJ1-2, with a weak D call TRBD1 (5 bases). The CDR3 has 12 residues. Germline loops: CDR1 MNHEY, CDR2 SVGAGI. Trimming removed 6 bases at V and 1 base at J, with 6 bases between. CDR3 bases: TGTGCCAGCAGGACAGTTAACTATGGCTACACCTTC. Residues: CASRTVNYGYTF.

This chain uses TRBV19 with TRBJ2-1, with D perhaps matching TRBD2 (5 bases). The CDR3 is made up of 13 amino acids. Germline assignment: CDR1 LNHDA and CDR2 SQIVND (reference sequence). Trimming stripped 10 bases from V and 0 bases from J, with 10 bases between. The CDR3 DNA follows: TGTGCCACGTCTAGCCACTCCTACAATGAGCAGTTCTTC. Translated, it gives CATSSHSYNEQFF.

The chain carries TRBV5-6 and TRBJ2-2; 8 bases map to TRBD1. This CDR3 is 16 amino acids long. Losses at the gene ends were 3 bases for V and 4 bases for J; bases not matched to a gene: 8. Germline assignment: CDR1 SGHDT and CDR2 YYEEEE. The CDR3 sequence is CASSSPRTGPTGELFF. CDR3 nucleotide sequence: TGTGCCAGCAGCTCGCCCAGGACAGGGCCCACCGGGGAGCTGTTTTTT.

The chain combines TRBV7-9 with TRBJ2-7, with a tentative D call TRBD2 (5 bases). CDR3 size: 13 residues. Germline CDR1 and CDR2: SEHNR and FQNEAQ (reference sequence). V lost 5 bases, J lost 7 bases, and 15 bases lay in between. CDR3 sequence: CASSPGLVREQYF. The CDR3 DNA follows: TGTGCCAGCAGCCCCGGACTGGTAAGGGAGCAGTACTTC. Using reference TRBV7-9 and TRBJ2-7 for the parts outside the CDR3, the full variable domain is DTGVSQNPRHKITKRGQNVTFRCDPISEHNRLYWYRQTLGQGPEFLTYFQNEAQLEKSRLLSDRFSAERPKGSFSTLEIQRTEQGDSAMYLCASSPGLVREQYFGPGTRLTVT.

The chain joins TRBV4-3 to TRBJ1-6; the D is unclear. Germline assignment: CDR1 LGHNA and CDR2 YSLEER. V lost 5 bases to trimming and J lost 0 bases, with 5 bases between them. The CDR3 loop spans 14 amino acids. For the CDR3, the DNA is TGCGCCAGCAGCGCAGGCTCCTATAATTCACCCCTCCACTTT. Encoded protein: CASSAGSYNSPLHF.

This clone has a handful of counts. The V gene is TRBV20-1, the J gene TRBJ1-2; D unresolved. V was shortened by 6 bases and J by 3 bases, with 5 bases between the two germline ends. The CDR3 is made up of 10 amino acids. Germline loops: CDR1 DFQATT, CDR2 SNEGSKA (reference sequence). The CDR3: CSAFDYGYTF. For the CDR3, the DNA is TGCAGTGCCTTCGACTATGGCTACACCTTC.

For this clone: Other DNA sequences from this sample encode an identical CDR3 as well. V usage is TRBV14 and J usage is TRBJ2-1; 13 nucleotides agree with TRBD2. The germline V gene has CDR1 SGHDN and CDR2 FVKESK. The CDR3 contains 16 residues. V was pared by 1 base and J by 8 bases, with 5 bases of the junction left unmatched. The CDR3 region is CASSQGGLAGVDEQFF. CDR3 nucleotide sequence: TGTGCCAGCAGCCAAGGCGGACTAGCGGGAGTGGATGAGCAGTTCTTC.

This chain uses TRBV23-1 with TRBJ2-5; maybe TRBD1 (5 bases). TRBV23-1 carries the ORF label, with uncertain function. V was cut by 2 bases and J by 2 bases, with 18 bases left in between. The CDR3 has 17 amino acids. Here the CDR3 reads CASSQRPVSDRQETQYF. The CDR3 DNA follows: TGCGCCAGCAGTCAAAGGCCCGTAAGTGACAGACAAGAGACCCAGTACTTC.